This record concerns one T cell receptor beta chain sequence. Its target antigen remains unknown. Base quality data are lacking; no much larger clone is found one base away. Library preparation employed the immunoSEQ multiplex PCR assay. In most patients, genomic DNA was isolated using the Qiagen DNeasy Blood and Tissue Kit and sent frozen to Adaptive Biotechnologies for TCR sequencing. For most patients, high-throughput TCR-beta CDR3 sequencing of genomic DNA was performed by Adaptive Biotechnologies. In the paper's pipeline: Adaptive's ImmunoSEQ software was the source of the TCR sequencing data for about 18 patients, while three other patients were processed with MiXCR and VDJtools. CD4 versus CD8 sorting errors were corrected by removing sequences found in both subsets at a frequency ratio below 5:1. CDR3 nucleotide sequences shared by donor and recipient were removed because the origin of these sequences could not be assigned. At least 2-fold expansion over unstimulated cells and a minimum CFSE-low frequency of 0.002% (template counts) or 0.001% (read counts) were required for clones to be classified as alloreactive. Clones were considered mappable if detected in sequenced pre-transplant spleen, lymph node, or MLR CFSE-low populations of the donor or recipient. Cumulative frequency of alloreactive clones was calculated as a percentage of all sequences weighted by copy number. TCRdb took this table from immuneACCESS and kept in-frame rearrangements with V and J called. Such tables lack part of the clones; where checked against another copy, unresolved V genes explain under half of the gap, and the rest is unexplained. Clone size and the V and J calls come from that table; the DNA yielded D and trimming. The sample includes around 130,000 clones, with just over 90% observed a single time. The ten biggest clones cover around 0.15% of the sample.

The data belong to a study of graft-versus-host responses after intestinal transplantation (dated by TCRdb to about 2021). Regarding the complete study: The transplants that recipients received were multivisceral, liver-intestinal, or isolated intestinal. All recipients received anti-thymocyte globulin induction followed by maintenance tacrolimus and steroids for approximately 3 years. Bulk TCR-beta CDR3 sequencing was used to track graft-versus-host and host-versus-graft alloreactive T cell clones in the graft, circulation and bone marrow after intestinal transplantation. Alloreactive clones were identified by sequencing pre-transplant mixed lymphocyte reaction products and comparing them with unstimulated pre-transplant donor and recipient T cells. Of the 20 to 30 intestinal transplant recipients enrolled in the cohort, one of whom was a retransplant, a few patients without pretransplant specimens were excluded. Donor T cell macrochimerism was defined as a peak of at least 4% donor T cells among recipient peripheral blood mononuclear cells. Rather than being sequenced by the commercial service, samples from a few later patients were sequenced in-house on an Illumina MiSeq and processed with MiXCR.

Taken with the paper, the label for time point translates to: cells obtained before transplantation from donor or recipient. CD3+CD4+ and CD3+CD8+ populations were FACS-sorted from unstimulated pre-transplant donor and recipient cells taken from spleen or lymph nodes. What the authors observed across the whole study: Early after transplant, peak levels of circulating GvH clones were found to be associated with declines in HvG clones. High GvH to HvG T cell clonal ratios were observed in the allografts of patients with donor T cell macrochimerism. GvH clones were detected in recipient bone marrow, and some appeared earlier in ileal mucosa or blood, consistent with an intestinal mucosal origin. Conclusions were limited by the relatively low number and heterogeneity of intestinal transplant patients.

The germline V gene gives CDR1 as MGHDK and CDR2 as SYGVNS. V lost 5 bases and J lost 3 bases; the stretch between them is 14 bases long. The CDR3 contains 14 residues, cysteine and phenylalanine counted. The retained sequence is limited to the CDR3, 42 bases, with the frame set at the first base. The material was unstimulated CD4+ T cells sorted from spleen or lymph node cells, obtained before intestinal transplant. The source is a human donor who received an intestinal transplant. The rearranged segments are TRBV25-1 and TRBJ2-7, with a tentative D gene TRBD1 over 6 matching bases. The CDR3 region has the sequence CASSPGTTFYEQYF. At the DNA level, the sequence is TGTGCCAGCAGTCCAGGGACAACCTTCTACGAGCAGTACTTC.